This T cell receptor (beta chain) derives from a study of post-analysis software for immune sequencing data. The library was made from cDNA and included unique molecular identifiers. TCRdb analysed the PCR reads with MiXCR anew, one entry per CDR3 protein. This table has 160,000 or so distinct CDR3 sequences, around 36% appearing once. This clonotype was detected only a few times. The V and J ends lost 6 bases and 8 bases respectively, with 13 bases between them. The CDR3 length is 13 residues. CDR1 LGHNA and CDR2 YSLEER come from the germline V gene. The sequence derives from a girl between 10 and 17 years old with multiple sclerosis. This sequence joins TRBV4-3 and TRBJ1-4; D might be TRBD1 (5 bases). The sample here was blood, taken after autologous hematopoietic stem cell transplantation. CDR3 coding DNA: TGCGCCAGCAGTCCCGCGCGGGGGGAAAAACTGTTTTTT. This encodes CASSPARGEKLFF.